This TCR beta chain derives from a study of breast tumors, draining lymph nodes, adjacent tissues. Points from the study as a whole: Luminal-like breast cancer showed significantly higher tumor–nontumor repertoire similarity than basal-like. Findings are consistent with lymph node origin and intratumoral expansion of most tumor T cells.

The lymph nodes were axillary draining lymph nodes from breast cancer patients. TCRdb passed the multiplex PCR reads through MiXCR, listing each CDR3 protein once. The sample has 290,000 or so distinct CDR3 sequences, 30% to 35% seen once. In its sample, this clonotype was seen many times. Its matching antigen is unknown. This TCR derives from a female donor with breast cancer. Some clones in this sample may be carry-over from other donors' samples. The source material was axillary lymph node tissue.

The CDR3 nucleotides are TGCAGTGCCCCCCCCCAGGGGGGCTACGAGCAGTACTTC. Amino acid sequence: CSAPPQGGYEQYF. The chain combines TRBV20-1 with TRBJ2-7; a possible D gene is TRBD1 (7 bases). The CDR3 runs 13 residues. V dropped 6 bases and J dropped 3 bases, with 15 bases sitting between them. Germline CDR1 reads DFQATT; CDR2 reads SNEGSKA (reference sequence).